These T cell receptor beta chains were read from a single sample in a study of T cell responses to AZD1222 COVID-19 vaccine. Using immunoSEQ multiplex PCR, the repertoire was profiled, and TCRdb retains in-frame clones only, with some absent. Of over 75,000 clones listed, 85% to 90% are singletons. This specimen was peripheral blood, taken on day 0 of AZD1222 vaccination. The receptor source for this set is an adult in good health. CDR3s include the opening cysteine and the closing phenylalanine or tryptophan. D genes are given only for firm matches. A row's size may be missing; if present it is once, few, many or a size class.

clone size: .; D gene: .; J gene: TRBJ1-3; V gene: TRBV28; CDR3 protein: CASSLFGNTIYF; CDR3 DNA: TGTGCCAGCAGTTTATTTGGAAACACCATATATTTT
clone size: .; D gene: .; J gene: TRBJ1-4; V gene: TRBV5-1; CDR3 protein: CASSLGPRGEKLFF; CDR3 DNA: TGCGCCAGCAGCTTGGGACCAAGGGGTGAAAAACTGTTTTTT
clone size: .; D gene: .; J gene: TRBJ2-1; V gene: TRBV11-2; CDR3 protein: CASSLRGTSYNEQFF; CDR3 DNA: TGTGCCAGCAGCTTAAGAGGGACATCCTACAATGAGCAGTTCTTC
clone size: .; D gene: .; J gene: TRBJ2-7; V gene: TRBV5-1; CDR3 protein: CASSPQGSGLGTVYEQYF; CDR3 DNA: TGCGCCAGCAGCCCTCAGGGGTCGGGATTAGGTACGGTCTACGAGCAGTACTTC
clone size: .; D gene: TRBD1; J gene: TRBJ1-2; V gene: TRBV28; CDR3 protein: CASSYRQGDYGYTF; CDR3 DNA: TGTGCCAGCAGCTACCGACAGGGGGACTATGGCTACACCTTC
clone size: .; D gene: .; J gene: TRBJ1-2; V gene: TRBV27; CDR3 protein: CASSLGRGRVEGYTF; CDR3 DNA: TGTGCCAGCAGTTTGGGTAGGGGCAGGGTTGAGGGCTACACCTTC
clone size: once; D gene: TRBD1; J gene: TRBJ2-3; V gene: TRBV27; CDR3 protein: CASSWDRAGDTQYF; CDR3 DNA: TGTGCCAGTTCATGGGACAGGGCGGGAGATACGCAGTATTTT
clone size: .; D gene: .; J gene: TRBJ2-2; V gene: TRBV25-1; CDR3 protein: CASSEAGQGRAGELFF; CDR3 DNA: TGTGCCAGCAGTGAAGCAGGTCAGGGGAGGGCCGGGGAGCTGTTTTTT
clone size: .; D gene: .; J gene: TRBJ1-1; V gene: TRBV2; CDR3 protein: CASRVNTEAFF; CDR3 DNA: TGTGCCAGCCGGGTGAACACTGAAGCTTTCTTT
clone size: once; D gene: .; J gene: TRBJ2-7; V gene: TRBV9; CDR3 protein: CASSVTGNDYEQYF; CDR3 DNA: TGTGCCAGCAGCGTAACAGGGAACGACTACGAGCAGTACTTC
clone size: .; D gene: .; J gene: TRBJ2-1; V gene: TRBV28; CDR3 protein: CASSHHLGRNEQFF; CDR3 DNA: TGTGCCAGCAGCCACCATTTGGGACGCAATGAGCAGTTCTTC
clone size: .; D gene: .; J gene: TRBJ1-4; V gene: TRBV28; CDR3 protein: CASSSTAGPNEKLFF; CDR3 DNA: TGTGCCAGTAGCAGCACGGCGGGGCCCAATGAAAAACTGTTTTTT
clone size: .; D gene: .; J gene: TRBJ1-1; V gene: TRBV10-3; CDR3 protein: CAISDLPNTEAFF; CDR3 DNA: TGTGCCATCAGTGACCTCCCGAACACTGAAGCTTTCTTT
clone size: .; D gene: .; J gene: TRBJ2-3; V gene: TRBV7-9; CDR3 protein: CASSSGIWEADTQYF; CDR3 DNA: TGTGCCAGCAGCAGCGGCATTTGGGAGGCAGATACGCAGTATTTT
clone size: .; D gene: .; J gene: TRBJ1-2; V gene: TRBV7-2; CDR3 protein: CATPREYGYTF; CDR3 DNA: TGTGCCACCCCGAGAGAGTATGGCTACACCTTC
clone size: .; D gene: .; J gene: TRBJ2-7; V gene: TRBV2; CDR3 protein: CASRNRAKTSSYEQYF; CDR3 DNA: TGTGCCAGCAGAAATAGGGCGAAGACTAGCTCCTACGAGCAGTACTTC
clone size: .; D gene: .; J gene: TRBJ1-3; V gene: TRBV4-2; CDR3 protein: CASSQGRGDGNTIYF; CDR3 DNA: TGTGCCAGCAGCCAAGGTCGGGGGGATGGAAACACCATATATTTT
clone size: once; D gene: TRBD1; J gene: TRBJ2-7; V gene: TRBV9; CDR3 protein: CASSLDRGPYEQYF; CDR3 DNA: TGTGCCAGCAGCTTGGACAGGGGGCCATACGAGCAGTACTTC
clone size: once; D gene: .; J gene: TRBJ2-1; V gene: TRBV21-1; CDR3 protein: CASSEGLAGGADNEQFF; CDR3 DNA: TGTGCCAGCAGCGAGGGGCTAGCTGGAGGGGCGGACAATGAGCAGTTCTTC
clone size: .; D gene: .; J gene: TRBJ2-1; V gene: TRBV5-1; CDR3 protein: CASSLSGDEQFF; CDR3 DNA: TGCGCCAGCAGCTTGTCCGGTGATGAGCAGTTCTTC
clone size: .; D gene: TRBD2; J gene: TRBJ2-3; V gene: TRBV29-1; CDR3 protein: CSQTSGTTDTQYF; CDR3 DNA: TGCAGCCAGACTAGCGGGACCACAGATACGCAGTATTTT
clone size: .; D gene: .; J gene: TRBJ2-7; V gene: TRBV7-9; CDR3 protein: CASSLEGAIIYEQYF; CDR3 DNA: TGTGCCAGCAGTCTGGAGGGGGCTATAATCTACGAGCAGTACTTC
clone size: .; D gene: .; J gene: TRBJ1-1; V gene: TRBV7-9; CDR3 protein: CASSLVSGRGNTEAFF; CDR3 DNA: TGTGCCAGCAGCTTAGTATCGGGACGCGGGAACACTGAAGCTTTCTTT
clone size: .; D gene: .; J gene: TRBJ1-4; V gene: TRBV5-1; CDR3 protein: CASSSDLKNEKLFF; CDR3 DNA: TGCGCCAGCAGCTCGGACCTCAAGAATGAAAAACTGTTTTTT
clone size: .; D gene: .; J gene: TRBJ1-5; V gene: TRBV6-1; CDR3 protein: CASSEVRTNQPQHF; CDR3 DNA: TGTGCCAGCAGTGAAGTAAGGACAAATCAGCCCCAGCATTTT
clone size: .; D gene: .; J gene: TRBJ2-7; V gene: TRBV28; CDR3 protein: CASTPNGYEQYF; CDR3 DNA: TGTGCCAGCACCCCCAACGGTTACGAGCAGTACTTC
clone size: .; D gene: TRBD2; J gene: TRBJ2-5; V gene: TRBV28; CDR3 protein: CASSPHHLGTSSETQYF; CDR3 DNA: TGTGCCAGCAGTCCCCACCACCTCGGGACTAGCAGCGAGACCCAGTACTTC
clone size: .; D gene: TRBD2; J gene: TRBJ2-7; V gene: TRBV7-2; CDR3 protein: CASSLSRPRNGLAKEQYF; CDR3 DNA: TGTGCCAGCAGCTTAAGCAGGCCGCGCAACGGACTAGCGAAGGAGCAGTACTTC
clone size: .; D gene: .; J gene: TRBJ2-3; V gene: TRBV5-4; CDR3 protein: CASSTGRRGSTDTQYF; CDR3 DNA: TGTGCCAGCAGCACGGGGAGGCGAGGGAGCACAGATACGCAGTATTTT
clone size: .; D gene: .; J gene: TRBJ1-1; V gene: TRBV6-6; CDR3 protein: CASSRRDTEAFF; CDR3 DNA: TGTGCCAGCAGTCGCAGGGACACCGAAGCTTTCTTT
clone size: .; D gene: .; J gene: TRBJ1-2; V gene: TRBV9; CDR3 protein: CASSVDGLNYGYTF; CDR3 DNA: TGTGCCAGCAGCGTAGATGGTCTGAACTATGGCTACACCTTC
clone size: .; D gene: .; J gene: TRBJ2-2; V gene: TRBV3-1/TRBV3-2; CDR3 protein: CASSQGSGFYTGELFF; CDR3 DNA: TGTGCCAGCAGCCAAGGGTCAGGATTTTACACCGGGGAGCTGTTTTTT
clone size: .; D gene: .; J gene: TRBJ1-4; V gene: TRBV7-9; CDR3 protein: CASSPLGTEKLFF; CDR3 DNA: TGTGCCAGCAGCCCTCTTGGGACAGAAAAACTGTTTTTT
clone size: .; D gene: .; J gene: TRBJ1-2; V gene: TRBV7-9; CDR3 protein: CASSSTGDRRNYGYTF; CDR3 DNA: TGTGCCAGCAGCTCCACGGGCGACAGGCGAAACTATGGCTACACCTTC
clone size: once; D gene: .; J gene: TRBJ1-1; V gene: TRBV28; CDR3 protein: CASSSTGMNTEAFF; CDR3 DNA: TGTGCCAGCAGTTCCACAGGAATGAACACTGAAGCTTTCTTT
clone size: .; D gene: TRBD1; J gene: TRBJ1-5; V gene: TRBV30; CDR3 protein: CAWSKGADSNQPQHF; CDR3 DNA: TGTGCCTGGAGTAAGGGGGCCGATAGCAATCAGCCCCAGCATTTT
clone size: .; D gene: TRBD1; J gene: TRBJ1-5; V gene: TRBV27; CDR3 protein: CASSFLAHVDRANQPQHF; CDR3 DNA: TGTGCCAGCAGTTTCCTGGCTCATGTAGACAGGGCTAATCAGCCCCAGCATTTT
clone size: .; D gene: .; J gene: TRBJ2-3; V gene: TRBV3-1/TRBV3-2; CDR3 protein: CASSRVPDTQYF; CDR3 DNA: TGTGCCAGCAGCAGAGTCCCCGATACGCAGTATTTT
clone size: .; D gene: .; J gene: TRBJ2-1; V gene: TRBV7-8; CDR3 protein: CASSLGAQGHEQFF; CDR3 DNA: TGTGCCAGCAGCTTAGGCGCGCAGGGCCATGAGCAGTTCTTC
clone size: .; D gene: .; J gene: TRBJ2-1; V gene: TRBV9; CDR3 protein: CASSVEGDSDNEQFF; CDR3 DNA: TGTGCCAGCAGCGTAGAAGGAGACAGTGACAATGAGCAGTTCTTC
clone size: .; D gene: .; J gene: TRBJ1-3; V gene: TRBV30; CDR3 protein: CAWSVRGSGNTIYF; CDR3 DNA: TGTGCCTGGAGTGTACGGGGGTCTGGAAACACCATATATTTT
clone size: .; D gene: .; J gene: TRBJ1-1; V gene: TRBV19; CDR3 protein: CASSVTGSVNTEAFF; CDR3 DNA: TGTGCCAGTAGTGTTACAGGGTCCGTGAACACTGAAGCTTTCTTT
clone size: .; D gene: .; J gene: TRBJ1-1; V gene: TRBV6-5; CDR3 protein: CASRSDPQGNTEAFF; CDR3 DNA: TGTGCCAGCAGATCTGACCCCCAGGGGAACACTGAAGCTTTCTTT
clone size: .; D gene: TRBD2; J gene: TRBJ2-1; V gene: TRBV5-4; CDR3 protein: CASSLASGRAPYNEQFF; CDR3 DNA: TGTGCCAGCAGCTTGGCTAGCGGGAGGGCCCCCTACAATGAGCAGTTCTTC
clone size: .; D gene: .; J gene: TRBJ2-2; V gene: TRBV6-4; CDR3 protein: CASSDYGRENTGELFF; CDR3 DNA: TGTGCCAGCAGTGACTATGGGCGGGAGAACACCGGGGAGCTGTTTTTT
clone size: .; D gene: TRBD2; J gene: TRBJ2-2; V gene: TRBV28; CDR3 protein: CASSSGSAGELFF; CDR3 DNA: TGTGCCAGCAGTAGCGGGAGTGCCGGGGAGCTGTTTTTT
clone size: .; D gene: TRBD1; J gene: TRBJ1-4; V gene: TRBV10-1; CDR3 protein: CASRRTGPNEKLFF; CDR3 DNA: TGCGCCAGCAGAAGGACAGGGCCAAATGAAAAACTGTTTTTT
clone size: .; D gene: TRBD1; J gene: TRBJ1-5; V gene: TRBV7-9; CDR3 protein: CASSFWTGGRSNQPQHF; CDR3 DNA: TGTGCCAGCAGCTTTTGGACAGGGGGACGAAGCAATCAGCCCCAGCATTTT
clone size: .; D gene: TRBD1; J gene: TRBJ1-6; V gene: TRBV6-5; CDR3 protein: CASSLQGAGSPLHF; CDR3 DNA: TGTGCCAGCAGTCTCCAGGGGGCTGGCTCACCCCTCCACTTT
clone size: .; D gene: TRBD1; J gene: TRBJ2-5; V gene: TRBV6-2/TRBV6-3; CDR3 protein: CASSPGTGEAKTQYF; CDR3 DNA: TGTGCCAGCAGCCCCGGGACAGGGGAAGCGAAGACCCAGTACTTC
clone size: .; D gene: .; J gene: TRBJ2-5; V gene: TRBV9; CDR3 protein: CASSVFGSYQETQYF; CDR3 DNA: TGTGCCAGCAGCGTTTTCGGGAGCTACCAAGAGACCCAGTACTTC
clone size: .; D gene: .; J gene: TRBJ1-5; V gene: TRBV6-2/TRBV6-3; CDR3 protein: CASSYGINQPQHF; CDR3 DNA: TGTGCCAGCAGTTACGGGATCAATCAGCCCCAGCATTTT
clone size: .; D gene: .; J gene: TRBJ2-7; V gene: TRBV7-2; CDR3 protein: CASSLRMYVEEQYF; CDR3 DNA: TGTGCCAGCAGCTTGCGGATGTACGTTGAAGAGCAGTACTTC
clone size: .; D gene: .; J gene: TRBJ2-5; V gene: TRBV24-1; CDR3 protein: CATSDSKSVTVETQYF; CDR3 DNA: TGTGCCACCAGTGATTCCAAATCGGTAACGGTGGAGACCCAGTACTTC
clone size: .; D gene: TRBD1; J gene: TRBJ1-2; V gene: TRBV7-8; CDR3 protein: CASSLDRGDYGYTF; CDR3 DNA: TGTGCCAGCAGCTTAGACAGGGGGGACTATGGCTACACCTTC
clone size: .; D gene: TRBD2; J gene: TRBJ2-7; V gene: TRBV5-5; CDR3 protein: CASSWWGSGRFYEQYF; CDR3 DNA: TGTGCCAGCAGTTGGTGGGGGAGCGGGAGATTCTACGAGCAGTACTTC
clone size: .; D gene: TRBD1; J gene: TRBJ1-2; V gene: TRBV5-1; CDR3 protein: CASSLRRTGGNGYTF; CDR3 DNA: TGCGCCAGCAGCTTGCGTCGGACAGGGGGCAACGGCTACACCTTC
clone size: .; D gene: TRBD1; J gene: TRBJ2-7; V gene: TRBV3-1/TRBV3-2; CDR3 protein: CASSPSKGTGPYEQYF; CDR3 DNA: TGTGCCAGCAGCCCGAGTAAGGGGACAGGCCCCTACGAGCAGTACTTC